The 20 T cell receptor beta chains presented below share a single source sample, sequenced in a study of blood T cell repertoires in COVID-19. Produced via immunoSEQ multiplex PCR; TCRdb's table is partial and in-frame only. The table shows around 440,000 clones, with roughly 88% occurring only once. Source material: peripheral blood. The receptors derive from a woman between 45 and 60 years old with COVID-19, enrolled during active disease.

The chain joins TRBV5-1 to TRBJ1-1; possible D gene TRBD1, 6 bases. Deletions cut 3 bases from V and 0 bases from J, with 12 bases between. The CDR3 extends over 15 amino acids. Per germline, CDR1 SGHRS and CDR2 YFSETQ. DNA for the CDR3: TGCGCCAGCAGCTCCCTAGGACAGCTGAACACTGAAGCTTTCTTT. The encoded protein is CASSSLGQLNTEAFF.

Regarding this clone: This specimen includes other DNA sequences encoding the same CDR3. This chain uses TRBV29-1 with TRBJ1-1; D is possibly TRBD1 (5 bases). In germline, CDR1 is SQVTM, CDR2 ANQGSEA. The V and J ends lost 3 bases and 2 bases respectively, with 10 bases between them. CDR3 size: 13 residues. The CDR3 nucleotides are TGCAGCGTTGAGGGGGGAGGCAACACTGAAGCTTTCTTT. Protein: CSVEGGGNTEAFF.

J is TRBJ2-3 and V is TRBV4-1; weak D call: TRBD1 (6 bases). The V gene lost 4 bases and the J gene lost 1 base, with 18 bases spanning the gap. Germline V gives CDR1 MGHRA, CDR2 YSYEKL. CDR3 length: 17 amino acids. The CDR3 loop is CASSPRGGLGRTDTQYF. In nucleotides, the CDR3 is TGCGCCAGCAGCCCAAGAGGGGGATTAGGACGCACAGATACGCAGTATTTT.

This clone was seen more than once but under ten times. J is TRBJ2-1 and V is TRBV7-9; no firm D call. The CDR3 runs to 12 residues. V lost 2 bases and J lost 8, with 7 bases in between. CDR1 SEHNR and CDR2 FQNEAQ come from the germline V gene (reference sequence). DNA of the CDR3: TGTGCCAGCAGCTTAATAGCTCATGAGCAGTTCTTC. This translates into CASSLIAHEQFF.

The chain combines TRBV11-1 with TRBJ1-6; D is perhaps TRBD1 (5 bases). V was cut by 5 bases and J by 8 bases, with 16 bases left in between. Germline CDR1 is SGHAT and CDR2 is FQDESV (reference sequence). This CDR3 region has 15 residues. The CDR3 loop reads CASSPTGTFDSPLHF. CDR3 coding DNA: TGTGCCAGCAGCCCGACCGGGACTTTCGATTCACCCCTCCACTTT.

The CDR3 spells CASSQGGTARTGELFF. DNA of the CDR3: TGCGCCAGCAGTCAAGGTGGGACAGCCAGAACCGGGGAGCTGTTTTTT. The chain uses TRBV5-1 and TRBJ2-2, with 7 bases matching TRBD1. CDR1 SGHRS and CDR2 YFSETQ come from the germline V gene. After removal of 5 bases from V and 5 bases from J, the junction contained 12 bases not matched to a gene. The CDR3 extends over 16 amino acids.

The CDR3 bases are TGTGCCAGCAGGAGAACTACCACAGATACGCAGTATTTT. It codes for CASRRTTTDTQYF. V usage is TRBV6-5 and J usage is TRBJ2-3; D not certain. Trimming took 6 bases from V and 2 from J, leaving 9 bases between them. The CDR3 is 13 amino acids. Germline V gene lookup returns CDR1 MNHEY and CDR2 SVGAGI.

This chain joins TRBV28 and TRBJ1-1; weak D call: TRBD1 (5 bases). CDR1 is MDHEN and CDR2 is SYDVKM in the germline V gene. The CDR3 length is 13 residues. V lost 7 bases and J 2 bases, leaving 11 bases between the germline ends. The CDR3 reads CASTMTDNTEAFF. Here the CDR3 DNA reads TGTGCCAGCACCATGACAGACAACACTGAAGCTTTCTTT.

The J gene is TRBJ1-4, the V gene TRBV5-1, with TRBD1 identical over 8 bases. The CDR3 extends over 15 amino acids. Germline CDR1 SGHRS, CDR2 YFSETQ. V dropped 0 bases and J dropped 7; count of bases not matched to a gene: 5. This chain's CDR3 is CASSLGQGASEKLFF. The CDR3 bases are TGCGCCAGCAGCTTGGGGCAGGGGGCAAGTGAAAAACTGTTTTTT.

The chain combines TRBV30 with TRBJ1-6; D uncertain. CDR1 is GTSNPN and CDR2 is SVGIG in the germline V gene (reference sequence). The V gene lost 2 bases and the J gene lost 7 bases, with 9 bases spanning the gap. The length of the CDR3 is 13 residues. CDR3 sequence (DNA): TGTGCCTGGAGTCCGACTATCAATTCACCCCTCCACTTT. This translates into CAWSPTINSPLHF.

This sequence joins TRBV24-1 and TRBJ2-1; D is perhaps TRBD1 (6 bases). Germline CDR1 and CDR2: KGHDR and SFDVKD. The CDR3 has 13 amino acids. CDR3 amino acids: CAPAPRGCNEQFF. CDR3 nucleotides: TGTGCTCCCGCCCCCAGGGGTTGCAATGAGCAGTTCTTC.

The CDR3 nucleotides are TGTGCCAGCAGTTACTCGGCGGGAGACTATGGCTACACCTTC. Translated, it gives CASSYSAGDYGYTF. This rearrangement joins TRBV6-6 to TRBJ1-2; D gene ambiguous. The CDR3 spans 14 residues. Trimming pared 0 bases from V and 3 bases from J, leaving 8 bases between. Germline CDR1 is MNHNY and CDR2 is SVGAGI (reference sequence).

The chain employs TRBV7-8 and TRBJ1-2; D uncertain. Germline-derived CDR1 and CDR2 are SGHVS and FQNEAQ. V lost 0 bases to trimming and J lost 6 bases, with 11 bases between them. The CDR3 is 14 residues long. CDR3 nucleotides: TGTGCCAGCAGCTTAGCGCAAGGAGTCGATGGCTACACCTTC. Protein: CASSLAQGVDGYTF.

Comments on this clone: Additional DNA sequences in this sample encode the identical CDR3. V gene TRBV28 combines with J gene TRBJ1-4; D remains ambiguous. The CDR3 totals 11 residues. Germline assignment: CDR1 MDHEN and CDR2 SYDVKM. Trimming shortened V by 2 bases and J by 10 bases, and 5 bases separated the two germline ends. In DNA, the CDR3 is TGTGCCAGCAGTTTAACAAGAAAACTGTTTTTT. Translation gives CASSLTRKLFF.

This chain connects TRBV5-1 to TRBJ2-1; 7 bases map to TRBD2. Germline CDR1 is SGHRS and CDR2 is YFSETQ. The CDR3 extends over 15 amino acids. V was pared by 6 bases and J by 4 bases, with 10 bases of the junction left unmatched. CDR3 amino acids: CASTRTSAAYNEQFF. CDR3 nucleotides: TGCGCCAGCACCAGAACTAGCGCTGCATACAATGAGCAGTTCTTC. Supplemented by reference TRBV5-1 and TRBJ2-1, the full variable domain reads KAGVTQTPRYLIKTRGQQVTLSCSPISGHRSVSWYQQTPGQGLQFLFEYFSETQRNKGNFPGRFSGRQFSNSRSEMNVSTLELGDSALYLCASTRTSAAYNEQFFGPGTRLTVL.

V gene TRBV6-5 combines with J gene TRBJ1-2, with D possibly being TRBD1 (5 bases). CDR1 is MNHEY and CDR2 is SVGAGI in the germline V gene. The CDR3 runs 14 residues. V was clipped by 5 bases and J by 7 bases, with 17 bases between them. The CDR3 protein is CASSTVTGVGGYTF. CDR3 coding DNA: TGTGCCAGCAGTACTGTTACAGGAGTGGGTGGCTACACCTTC.

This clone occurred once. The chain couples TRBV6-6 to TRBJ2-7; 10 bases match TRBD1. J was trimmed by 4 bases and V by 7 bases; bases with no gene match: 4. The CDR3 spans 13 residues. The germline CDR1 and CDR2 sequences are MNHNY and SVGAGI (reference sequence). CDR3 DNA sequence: TGTGCCAGCATCCGGGGACAGGGGTACGAGCAGTACTTC. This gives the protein CASIRGQGYEQYF.

The CDR3 DNA is TGTGCCAGCAGCGTAGCGTCTAGCGAGACCCACGGGGAGACCCAGTACTTC. This gives the protein CASSVASSETHGETQYF. The chain has TRBV9 and TRBJ2-5, with TRBD2 as a possible D gene (6 bases). The CDR3 covers 17 residues. Per germline, CDR1 SGDLS and CDR2 YYNGEE. V lost 0 bases, J lost 5 bases, and 20 bases lay in between.

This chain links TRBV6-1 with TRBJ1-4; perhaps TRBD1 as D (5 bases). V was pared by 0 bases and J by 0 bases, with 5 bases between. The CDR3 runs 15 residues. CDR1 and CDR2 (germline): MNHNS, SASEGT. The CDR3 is CASSEATATNEKLFF. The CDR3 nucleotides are TGTGCCAGCAGTGAAGCGACAGCAACTAATGAAAAACTGTTTTTT.

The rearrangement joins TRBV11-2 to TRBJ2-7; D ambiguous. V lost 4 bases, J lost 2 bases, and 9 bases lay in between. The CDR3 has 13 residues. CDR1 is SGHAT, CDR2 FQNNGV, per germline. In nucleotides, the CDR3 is TGTGCCAGCAGCTCACTTCGAACCTACGAGCAGTACTTC. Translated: CASSSLRTYEQYF. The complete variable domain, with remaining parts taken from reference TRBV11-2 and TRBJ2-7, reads EAGVAQSPRYKIIEKRQSVAFWCNPISGHATLYWYQQILGQGPKLLIQFQNNGVVDDSQLPKDRFSAERLKGVDSTLKIQPAKLEDSAVYLCASSSLRTYEQYFGPGTRLTVT.